This T cell receptor beta chain appears in the sequencing data of a study of early T cells in non-severe SARS-CoV-2 infection. Study background: Investigators sequenced bulk RNA drawn from unsorted whole blood, and chains remained unpaired. Points from the study as a whole: There was a bias toward anti-spike CD8 responses in VDJdb matching, which missed private and CD4 specificities.

The germline CDR1 and CDR2 sequences are MDHEN and SYDVKM. After removal of 7 bases from V and 5 bases from J, the junction contained 4 bases not matched to a gene. The CDR3 runs to 13 residues. In the case of this clonotype: What it binds is unknown.

cDNA molecules, individually, were tagged with unique molecular identifiers. TCRdb analysed the 5' RACE reads with MiXCR anew, one entry per CDR3 protein. This table has 65,000 to 75,000 distinct CDR3 sequences, about 4.9% appearing once. This specimen was whole blood, taken at baseline. The chain recombines TRBV28 with TRBJ2-5; 10 bases are shared with TRBD1. This sequence originates from an adult who was a healthcare worker with PCR-confirmed SARS-CoV-2 infection or an uninfected control (not recorded which). The donor label of this sample is uncertain. CDR3 sequence: CASNRDRGETQYF. DNA of the CDR3: TGTGCCAGCAATCGGGACAGGGGTGAGACCCAGTACTTC.